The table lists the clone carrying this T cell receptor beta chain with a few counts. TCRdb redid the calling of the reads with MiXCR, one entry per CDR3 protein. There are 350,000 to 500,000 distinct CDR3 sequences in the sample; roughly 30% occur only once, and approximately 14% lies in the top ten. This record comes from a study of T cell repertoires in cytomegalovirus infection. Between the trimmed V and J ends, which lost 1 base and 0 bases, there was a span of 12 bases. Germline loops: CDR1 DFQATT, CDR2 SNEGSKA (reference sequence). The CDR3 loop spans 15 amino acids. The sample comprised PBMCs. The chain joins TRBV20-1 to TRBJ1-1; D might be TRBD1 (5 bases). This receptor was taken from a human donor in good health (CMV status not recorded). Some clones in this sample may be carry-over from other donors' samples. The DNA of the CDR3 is TGCAGTGCTAGAGTCAGGGCCCCTCTGAACACTGAAGCTTTCTTT. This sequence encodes CSARVRAPLNTEAFF.